The clone carrying this TCR beta chain was seen more than once but under ten times. Its matching antigen is unknown. The CDR3 runs 15 residues. The ends were cut back, 4 bases at V and 6 bases at J, with 15 bases in the middle. CDR1 and CDR2 from the germline V gene are LGHNA and YNFKEQ. The study gave focal radiation plus ipilimumab CTLA-4 blockade to patients with chemo-refractory metastatic non-small-cell lung cancer. The source of the sample is a study of radiotherapy plus CTLA-4 blockade in lung cancer. Study-wide results and caveats: Radiotherapy plus ipilimumab was followed by expansion in blood of tumor-derived TCR clones.

Measured with immunoSEQ multiplex PCR; TCRdb has only the in-frame clones, and not every one. The profile shows roughly 90,000 clones, 80% to 85% of them singletons. The TCR sequence derives from a human donor with non-small cell lung cancer that progressed on radiotherapy plus ipilimumab. Here the sequenced sample was peripheral blood, taken from a patient treated with radiotherapy plus ipilimumab. The V gene is TRBV4-2, the J gene TRBJ1-4; D is ambiguous. This chain's CDR3 is CASSLGKGADEKLFF. CDR3 nucleotides: TGTGCCAGCAGCCTGGGGAAGGGAGCCGATGAAAAACTGTTTTTT.